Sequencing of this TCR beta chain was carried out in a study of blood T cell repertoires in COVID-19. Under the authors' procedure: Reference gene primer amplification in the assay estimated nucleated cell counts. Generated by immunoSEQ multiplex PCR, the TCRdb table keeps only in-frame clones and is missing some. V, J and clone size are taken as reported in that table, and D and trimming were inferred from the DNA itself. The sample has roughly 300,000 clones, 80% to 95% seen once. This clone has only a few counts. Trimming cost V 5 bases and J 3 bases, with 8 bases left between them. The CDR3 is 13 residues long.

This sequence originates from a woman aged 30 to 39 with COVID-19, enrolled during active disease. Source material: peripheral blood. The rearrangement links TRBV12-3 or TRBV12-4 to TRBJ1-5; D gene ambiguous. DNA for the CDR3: TGTGCCAGCAGTGGAGATCCCAATCAGCCCCAGCATTTT. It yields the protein CASSGDPNQPQHF.